This TCR beta chain came from a study of CD8 T cells in ankylosing spondylitis. Study observations and caveats: A TCR beta motif of roughly eight highly homologous variants appeared characteristic of ankylosing spondylitis blood. Reported data indicate significant enrichment of disease-linked clones within matched ankylosing spondylitis synovial fluid.

This clonotype was seen more than once but under ten times. What it recognizes is unknown. Molecular-barcoded quantitative 5'-RACE produced these TCR beta libraries. Each CDR3 protein is one row after TCRdb ran MiXCR on the 5' RACE reads. The repertoire holds approximately 440,000 distinct CDR3 sequences, with 17% as singletons. CDR3 size: 14 residues. Germline loops: CDR1 MNHEY, CDR2 SVGAGI. V shed 2 bases and J shed 9 bases, with 14 bases lying between them. Source material: blood, either unsorted or a sorted T cell fraction (not recorded which). The V call is TRBV6-5, the J call TRBJ2-1; D is undetermined. The TCR originated in a male donor with ankylosing spondylitis. For the CDR3, the DNA is TGTGCCAGCAGTTACATGCTCGGACCGGGTGAGCAGTTCTTC. This sequence encodes CASSYMLGPGEQFF.